Listed here are 6 T cell receptor beta chains from one sample, sequenced in a study of T-cell memory formation after mild COVID-19 (dated by TCRdb to the early 2020s). Libraries came from 5' RACE. The run used an Illumina NovaSeq 6000. The public reads were reprocessed in TCRdb via fastp at Q25 and MiXCR, keeping in-frame beta chains. CDR3 protein sequences are deduplicated, and each keeps its most common genes and DNA. The sample yields around 320,000 distinct CDR3 sequences; around 28% were counted once. The ten largest clones take up roughly 14% of the sample. What was sequenced was PBMCs or a T cell subset sorted from them (not recorded which). These receptor sequences come from an adult woman who had mild COVID-19 (a few samples of this study predate the infection). The sample titles of this study are shuffled in the database, so cell type and time point are left out; the donor was told from shared clones.

This clonotype appeared many times. The CDR3 protein is CASSLGTTLTDTQYF. DNA of the CDR3: TGTGCCAGCAGCTTAGGGACTACTCTCACAGATACGCAGTATTTT. The chain joins TRBV7-2 to TRBJ2-3; D possibly corresponds to TRBD2 (6 bases). Trimming took off 1 base at V and 2 bases at J, with 10 bases between the two ends. The CDR3 runs 15 residues. Germline V gene data show CDR1 as SGHTA and CDR2 as FQGNSA.

This clonotype has just one count. The genes are TRBV19 and TRBJ1-1, with D possibly TRBD1 on 5 matching bases. The ends were cut back, 6 bases at V and 6 bases at J, with 14 bases in the middle. CDR3 size: 13 residues. Germline V gene sequence: CDR1 LNHDA, CDR2 SQIVND (reference sequence). The CDR3 reads CASSAQATSEAFF. The CDR3 nucleotides are TGTGCCAGTAGCGCACAGGCGACCTCTGAAGCTTTCTTT. The variable domain in full, completed from reference TRBV19 and TRBJ1-1, reads DGGITQSPKYLFRKEGQNVTLSCEQNLNHDAMYWYRQDPGQGLRLIYYSQIVNDFQKGDIAEGYSVSREKKESFPLTVTSAQKNPTAFYLCASSAQATSEAFFGQGTRLTVV.

This clonotype was seen a few times. The chain employs TRBV6-5 and TRBJ1-1; 10 positions agree with TRBD1. This CDR3 is built from 13 residues. J lost 5 bases, V lost 6 bases, and 3 bases had no gene match. Germline CDR1 MNHEY, CDR2 SVGAGI. The CDR3 DNA follows: TGTGCCAGCAGCAGACAGGGGGCAACTGAAGCTTTCTTT. Translated, it gives CASSRQGATEAFF.

The chain joins TRBV6-5 to TRBJ1-2; 8 bases agree with TRBD1. The CDR3 has 15 amino acids. Germline values: CDR1 MNHEY, CDR2 SVGAGI. The V gene end was trimmed by 6 bases and the J gene end by 4 bases; junction bases not matched to a gene: 10. CDR3 nucleotides: TGTGCCAGCAGACGCGCCGGGACAGGAGTCTATGGCTACACCTTC. Translated: CASRRAGTGVYGYTF.

The chain joins TRBV20-1 to TRBJ2-1; possible D gene TRBD2, 6 bases. The CDR3 is made up of 13 amino acids. Germline CDR1 reads DFQATT; CDR2 reads SNEGSKA (reference sequence). Trimming removed 7 bases at V and 6 bases at J, with 16 bases between. DNA of the CDR3: TGCAGTGTCTTCGGGGGTGTGGGCAATGAGCAGTTCTTC. It specifies CSVFGGVGNEQFF.

The chain employs TRBV5-1 and TRBJ1-6, with a possible D match to TRBD1 (5 bases). CDR3 length equals 18 residues. Per germline, CDR1 SGHRS and CDR2 YFSETQ. V was cut by 4 bases and J by 0 bases, with 17 bases left in between. As DNA, the CDR3 is TGCGCCAGCAGCCTCTGGGTCGGGGCCAGCTCCTATAATTCACCCCTCCACTTT. Its protein product is CASSLWVGASSYNSPLHF. The variable domain in full, completed from reference TRBV5-1 and TRBJ1-6, reads KAGVTQTPRYLIKTRGQQVTLSCSPISGHRSVSWYQQTPGQGLQFLFEYFSETQRNKGNFPGRFSGRQFSNSRSEMNVSTLELGDSALYLCASSLWVGASSYNSPLHFGNGTRLTVT.